This record looks at one TCR beta chain sequence and its context. The repertoire was sequenced with immunoSEQ multiplex PCR; TCRdb's copy has only in-frame clones and lacks some. The sample yields fewer than 95,000 clones, around 90% seen once. Germline loops: CDR1 SGDLS, CDR2 YYNGEE. V was trimmed by 4 bases and J by 4 bases, leaving 24 bases between them. CDR3 length: 17 amino acids. This sample was taken from a study of OX40 agonist ivuxolimab in advanced cancers. Overall study: Partial responses were achieved by three patients, of whom one had hepatocellular carcinoma and two had cutaneous melanoma.

The V gene is TRBV9, the J gene TRBJ2-7; tentative D call: TRBD2 (6 bases). The source material was CD4+ or CD8+ T cells sorted from blood, sampled in a trial of the OX40 agonist ivuxolimab. The sequence came from an adult with an advanced solid tumor such as melanoma, head and neck, liver or kidney cancer. The CDR3 DNA is TGTGCCAGCAGCCCCCGAGGGGCCGGGACTCCGCCGTACGAGCAGTACTTC. Translating gives CASSPRGAGTPPYEQYF. The whole variable domain, remainder taken from reference TRBV9 and TRBJ2-7, is DSGVTQTPKHLITATGQRVTLRCSPRSGDLSVYWYQQSLDQGLQFLIQYYNGEERAKGNILERFSAQQFPDLHSELNLSSLELGDSALYFCASSPRGAGTPPYEQYFGPGTRLTVT.